This TCR beta chain originates from a study of regulatory T cells in long-lasting Graves disease. Study findings and constraints: Persistent disease was associated with favored TRBV28 usage and with favored use of TRBJ1-2 and TRBJ2-5.

The time point: newly diagnosed GD, antithyroid drugs for less than 3 months. The TCR library was made from RNA that had been extracted from PBMCs in TRIzol. For this clonotype: Its matching antigen is unknown.

Per the germline V gene, CDR1 is DFQATT and CDR2 is SNEGSKA (reference sequence). V dropped 1 base and J dropped 2; count of bases not matched to a gene: 6. This CDR3 spans 16 amino acids. Construction of TCR beta libraries relied on iRepertoire HTBI primers and on Arm-PCR targeting CDR3 regions. Via MiXCR, TCRdb re-called the multiplex PCR reads, giving one row per CDR3 protein. This sample has about 350,000 distinct CDR3 sequences, with around 15% found just once. The same data also went into a second study, on T cells in Graves' hyperthyroidism and ophthalmopathy.

The specimen comprised peripheral blood mononuclear cells (PBMCs), sampled at new diagnosis, from a patient treated with antithyroid drugs. The TCR originated in a man aged 40-49 years with Graves disease. This rearrangement joins TRBV20-1 to TRBJ2-2, with TRBD1 identical over 8 bases. This chain's CDR3 is CSARVPDRVNTGELFF. In DNA, the CDR3 is TGCAGTGCTAGAGTCCCGGACAGGGTTAACACCGGGGAGCTGTTTTTT.